A selection of T cell receptor beta chains follows, all from one sample in a study of T cell responses to AZD1222 COVID-19 vaccine. Sequencing used immunoSEQ multiplex PCR; TCRdb keeps in-frame clones, though not all of them. The table includes 150,000 or so clones, 80% to 90% detected once. This specimen was peripheral blood, taken on day 0 of AZD1222 vaccination. The receptors were gathered from an adult in good health. Both conserved end residues are trimmed from each CDR3.

v_call,cdr3_length,j_call,cdr3_aa
TRBV10-1,11,TRBJ1-1,ASSESLQQEAF
TRBV3-1/TRBV3-2,12,TRBJ2-7,ASSPTGTLREQY
TRBV28,11,TRBJ2-7,ASRLGLNYEQY
TRBV9,12,TRBJ2-7,ASSGPEKGSRQY
TRBV5-1,13,TRBJ1-5,ASSWEGDPNQPQH
TRBV6-5,11,TRBJ1-1,ASRGQINTEAF
TRBV10-3,13,TRBJ2-2,AISTVRQGPGELF
TRBV11-2,14,TRBJ2-3,ASSPVGTSQADTQY
TRBV15,13,TRBJ2-1,ATSTSSGRANEQF
TRBV28,12,TRBJ1-2,ASSLKGPPYGYT
TRBV7-8,15,TRBJ1-3,ASSLAASVPAGNTIY
TRBV5-4,14,TRBJ2-5,ASSPLAGRLQETQY
TRBV27,14,TRBJ2-6,ASSLSSSLGANVLT
TRBV3-1/TRBV3-2,11,TRBJ1-2,ASSQRQAYGYT
TRBV28,12,TRBJ1-5,ASTYEGPGQPQH
TRBV28,12,TRBJ1-2,ASSLSGTGLGYT
TRBV23-1,16,TRBJ1-4,ASSPGAGPSLSGEKLF
TRBV6-2/TRBV6-3,10,TRBJ2-1,ASSLRDSEQF
TRBV9,13,TRBJ1-6,ASSVRDSNNSPLH
TRBV5-8,10,TRBJ2-7,ASSWFRGEQY
TRBV6-2/TRBV6-3,12,TRBJ1-5,ASSYSYSNQPQH
TRBV11-2,12,TRBJ2-7,ASSLDPGTSEQY
TRBV5-1,12,TRBJ2-1,ASSLGGHTNEQF
TRBV14,16,TRBJ2-3,ASSQGGTSGRLGDTQY
TRBV10-3,12,TRBJ2-2,AISESGGAGELF
TRBV4-3,13,TRBJ1-1,ASSQTDRVNTEAF
TRBV3-1/TRBV3-2,15,TRBJ2-6,ASSLARTGPGANVLT
TRBV5-1,12,TRBJ2-7,ASSLNGQVYEQY
TRBV7-9,14,TRBJ1-2,ASSLAYRGLNYGYT
TRBV4-2,14,TRBJ2-2,ASSQTFRQKGGELF
TRBV28,15,TRBJ1-5,ASRRGKVWPRNQPQH
TRBV19,11,TRBJ1-1,ASSRGFYTEAF
TRBV14,13,TRBJ2-1,ASSLRTGGYNEQF
TRBV4-1,14,TRBJ2-1,ASSPRTGGSYNEQF
TRBV7-9,12,TRBJ1-1,ASRFTGDNTEAF
TRBV6-1,11,TRBJ2-2,ASSEGGSMELF
TRBV6-5,13,TRBJ1-1,ASSLKRGGDTEAF
TRBV30,13,TRBJ1-6,AADQGPRYNSPLH
TRBV4-3,15,TRBJ2-1,ASSQDVGGARVGEQF
TRBV5-1,12,TRBJ1-1,ASSGNTGNTEAF
TRBV6-5,13,TRBJ2-7,ASRQGLRASYEQY
TRBV7-9,12,TRBJ1-5,ASSLDYSNQPQH
TRBV7-3,12,TRBJ2-3,ASSVNGSPDTQY
TRBV19,12,TRBJ2-7,ASSATWSSYEQY
TRBV6-2/TRBV6-3,13,TRBJ1-5,ASSTGRRGLQPQH
TRBV28,13,TRBJ2-3,ASSFLGAGEDTQY
TRBV6-4,11,TRBJ2-7,ASSDILGDEQY
TRBV11-2,14,TRBJ2-7,ASSRSSGQGYYEQY
TRBV19,13,TRBJ2-7,ASSISTGRRYEQY
TRBV28,9,TRBJ1-2,ASALLGGYT
TRBV24-1,15,TRBJ2-3,ATSDLRTGGESDTQY
TRBV7-3,12,TRBJ1-1,ASSLSNLTPQAF
TRBV7-2,15,TRBJ1-2,ASSSSRDRVVGYGYT
TRBV28,13,TRBJ2-3,ASSLTSGSTDTQY
TRBV15,10,TRBJ1-6,ATSRENSPLH
TRBV7-9,13,TRBJ1-4,ASSFLGQMNEKLF
TRBV7-9,11,TRBJ2-7,ALERSGNYEQY